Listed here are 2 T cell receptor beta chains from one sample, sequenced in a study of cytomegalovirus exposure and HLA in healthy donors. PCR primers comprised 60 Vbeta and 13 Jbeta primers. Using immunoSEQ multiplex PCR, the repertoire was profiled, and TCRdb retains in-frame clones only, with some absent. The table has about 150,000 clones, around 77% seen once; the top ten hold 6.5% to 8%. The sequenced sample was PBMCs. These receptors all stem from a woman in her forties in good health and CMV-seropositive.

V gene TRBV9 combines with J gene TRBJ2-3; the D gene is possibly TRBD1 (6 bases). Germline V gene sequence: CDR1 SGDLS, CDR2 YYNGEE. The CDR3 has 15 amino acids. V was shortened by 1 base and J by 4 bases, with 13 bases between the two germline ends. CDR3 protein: CASSVTGIRSDTQYF. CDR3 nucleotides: TGTGCCAGCAGCGTAACAGGGATTCGGTCAGATACGCAGTATTTT.

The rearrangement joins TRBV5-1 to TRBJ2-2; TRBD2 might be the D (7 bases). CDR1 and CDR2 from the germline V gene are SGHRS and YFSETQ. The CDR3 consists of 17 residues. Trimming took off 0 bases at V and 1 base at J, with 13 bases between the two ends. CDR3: CASSLASGGQNTGELFF. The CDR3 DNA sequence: TGCGCCAGCAGCTTGGCCTCGGGGGGCCAGAACACCGGGGAGCTGTTTTTT.